The clone carrying this T cell receptor beta chain has more than one count but fewer than ten. Its specificity is not known. This CDR3 is built from 19 residues. V lost 5 bases, J lost 1 base, and 12 bases stayed unmatched. The germline CDR1 and CDR2 sequences are SGHAT and FQDESV (reference sequence). The source of the sample is a study of T cells after yellow fever vaccination. Overall study context: Fractions of limited cellularity were prepared by means of SMART-Seq v4 Ultra Low Input. Study findings and constraints: Bulk-population clonotypes that are abundant could appear as contaminants in FACS-sorted repertoires. It was a weaker secondary response, yet one that peaked faster, at day 5 versus 15. Most primary-vaccination clones reappeared after the booster (about 95% CD4, 88% CD8).

TCRdb re-called the 5' RACE reads with MiXCR, one entry per CDR3 protein. The table lists 110,000 to 150,000 distinct CDR3 sequences, 5% to 8% of them singletons. Sample: CD4+ T cells sorted from PBMCs, taken 10 days after the yellow fever booster vaccination. This receptor was identified in a man aged 25-40 years who received the YFV17D yellow fever vaccine. The chain has TRBV11-1 and TRBJ2-1; 12 nucleotides align to TRBD1. The CDR3 region is CASSTPMGQGARSYNEQFF. CDR3 DNA sequence: TGTGCCAGCAGCACACCAATGGGACAGGGGGCCAGGTCCTACAATGAGCAGTTCTTC.